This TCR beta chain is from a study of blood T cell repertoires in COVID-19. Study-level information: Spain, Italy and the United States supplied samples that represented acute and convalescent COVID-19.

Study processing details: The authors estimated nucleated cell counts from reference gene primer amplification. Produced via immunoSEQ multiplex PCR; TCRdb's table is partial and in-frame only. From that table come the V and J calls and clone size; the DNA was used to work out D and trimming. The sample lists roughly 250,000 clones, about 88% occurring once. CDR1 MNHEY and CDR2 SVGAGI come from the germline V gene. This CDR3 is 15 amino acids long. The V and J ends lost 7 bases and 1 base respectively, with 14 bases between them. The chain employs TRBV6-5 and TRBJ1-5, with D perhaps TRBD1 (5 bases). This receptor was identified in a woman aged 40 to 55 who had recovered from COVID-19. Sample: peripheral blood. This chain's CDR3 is CASIRSGGSNQPQHF. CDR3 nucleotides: TGTGCCAGCATCCGTTCCGGGGGGAGCAATCAGCCCCAGCATTTT.